Listed here are 26 T cell receptor beta chains from one sample, sequenced in a study of cytotoxic CD8 clonotypes in ibrutinib-treated CLL. Profiling relied on immunoSEQ multiplex PCR, and the TCRdb table lists in-frame clones only, not all of them. The sample comprises 330,000 or so clones, roughly 67% of which are singletons, and under 8% rests with the top ten. Sequences were derived from PBMCs, sampled after 36 months of ibrutinib treatment. The receptors were sampled from a human donor with chronic lymphocytic leukemia.

In its sample, this clone was seen once. The J gene is TRBJ2-3, the V gene TRBV9; D call uncertain. From germline, CDR1 is SGDLS and CDR2 YYNGEE. V was trimmed by 3 bases and J by 0 bases, leaving 2 bases between them. This CDR3 region has 12 residues. The CDR3 DNA sequence: TGTGCCAGCAGCGACAGCACAGATACGCAGTATTTT. This sequence encodes CASSDSTDTQYF.

The CDR3 nucleotides are TGTGCCATCTTCTACCTTACCCGACAGGGATATAATTCACCCCTCCACTTT. Amino acids: CAIFYLTRQGYNSPLHF. The chain uses TRBV27 and TRBJ1-6; 7 nucleotides match TRBD1. This CDR3 contains 17 residues. Per the germline V gene, CDR1 is MNHEY and CDR2 is SMNVEV (reference sequence). The V gene end was trimmed by 10 bases and the J gene end by 4 bases; junction bases not matched to a gene: 16.

The gene calls are TRBV29-1 and TRBJ2-1; TRBD2 agrees at 7 bases. CDR1 is SQVTM, CDR2 ANQGSEA, per germline. The CDR3 loop spans 10 amino acids. After removal of 8 bases from V and 9 bases from J, the junction contained 4 bases not matched to a gene. CDR3 residues: CSTGEGEQFF. CDR3 nucleotides: TGCAGCACCGGGGAGGGTGAGCAGTTCTTC.

The chain carries TRBV19 and TRBJ2-3; 8 positions match TRBD2. Losses at the gene ends were 0 bases for V and 4 bases for J; bases not matched to a gene: 6. The germline V gene encodes CDR1 LNHDA and CDR2 SQIVND (reference sequence). The CDR3 contains 16 residues. CDR3 in DNA: TGTGCCAGTAGTATAGAAGCGGGGGCTTTCGCAGATACGCAGTATTTT. Protein sequence: CASSIEAGAFADTQYF.

The chain carries TRBV7-2 and TRBJ2-7; D is uncertain. With 5 bases removed from V and 1 base from J, the gap between germline ends came to 9 bases. The germline V gene has CDR1 SGHTA and CDR2 FQGNSA. The CDR3 has 13 amino acids. The CDR3 region has the DNA TGTGCCAGCAGCGTGCTAGGGTCCTACGAGCAGTACTTC. Amino acid sequence: CASSVLGSYEQYF.

The chain joins TRBV18 to TRBJ2-5, with 7 bases identical to TRBD2. The germline gives CDR1 KGHSH, CDR2 LQKENI. V gave up 2 bases and J gave up 0 bases; unmatched junction bases: 9. The CDR3 length is 17 residues. The CDR3 is CASSPKVLAVNQETQYF. In DNA form, the CDR3 reads TGTGCCAGCTCACCAAAAGTGCTAGCGGTGAACCAAGAGACCCAGTACTTC. The variable domain in full, with the rest retrieved from reference TRBV18 and TRBJ2-5, is NAGVMQNPRHLVRRRGQEARLRCSPMKGHSHVYWYRQLPEEGLKFMVYLQKENIIDESGMPKERFSAEFPKEGPSILRIQQVVRGDSAAYFCASSPKVLAVNQETQYFGPGTRLLVL.

The chain recombines TRBV29-1 with TRBJ2-3, with D perhaps matching TRBD1 (6 bases). The CDR3 is made up of 13 amino acids. Germline-derived CDR1 and CDR2 are SQVTM and ANQGSEA. V lost 7 bases and J 3 bases, leaving 14 bases between the germline ends. The CDR3 loop is CSADGGGTDTQYF. The CDR3 nucleotides are TGCAGCGCGGATGGGGGCGGGACAGATACGCAGTATTTT.

The table lists this clone with a few counts. The chain recombines TRBV2 with TRBJ2-7; tentative D call: TRBD2 (7 bases). Germline loops: CDR1 SNHLY, CDR2 FYNNEI. The CDR3 is 16 residues long. V lost 7 bases, J lost 4 bases, and 23 bases lay in between. CDR3 nucleotides: TGTGCCAGCACCCCCCGGGGGCTAGCGGAAAGATACGAGCAGTACTTC. As protein: CASTPRGLAERYEQYF. The full variable domain, its missing parts supplied by reference TRBV2 and TRBJ2-7, is EPEVTQTPSHQVTQMGQEVILRCVPISNHLYFYWYRQILGQKVEFLVSFYNNEISEKSEIFDDQFSVERPDGSNFTLKIRSTKLEDSAMYFCASTPRGLAERYEQYFGPGTRLTVT.

V gene TRBV25-1 combines with J gene TRBJ1-4, with D unclear. The CDR3 runs to 13 residues. CDR1 MGHDK and CDR2 SYGVNS come from the germline V gene. The ends were cut back, 8 bases at V and 4 bases at J, with 11 bases in the middle. CDR3 DNA sequence: TGTGCCAGCGGGAGGTGGGATAATGAAAAACTGTTTTTT. It encodes CASGRWDNEKLFF.

The chain couples TRBV13 to TRBJ2-7; tentative D call: TRBD1 (7 bases). The CDR3 is made up of 13 amino acids. Germline V CDR1 and CDR2: PRHDT, FYEKMQ (reference sequence). Trimming stripped 5 bases from V and 4 bases from J, with 12 bases between. CDR3 residues: CASSTPGGYEQYF. In nucleotides, the CDR3 is TGTGCCAGCAGCACCCCAGGGGGGTACGAGCAGTACTTC. Full variable domain (remainder filled in from reference TRBV13 and TRBJ2-7): AAGVIQSPRHLIKEKRETATLKCYPIPRHDTVYWYQQGPGQDPQFLISFYEKMQSDKGSIPDRFSAQQFSDYHSELNMSSLELGDSALYFCASSTPGGYEQYFGPGTRLTVT.

The rearrangement uses TRBV19 and TRBJ2-2, with D unresolved. This CDR3 spans 14 amino acids. Trimming took off 6 bases at V and 5 bases at J, with 13 bases between the two ends. The germline CDR1 and CDR2 sequences are LNHDA and SQIVND (reference sequence). As DNA, the CDR3 is TGTGCCAGTAGGGTAGGCGGTAATACCGGGGAGCTGTTTTTT. Translating it yields CASRVGGNTGELFF.

V gene TRBV12-5 combines with J gene TRBJ2-7; D is tentatively TRBD1 or TRBD2 (6 bases each). The ends were cut back, 7 bases at V and 1 base at J, with 14 bases in the middle. The CDR3 loop spans 14 amino acids. Germline CDR1 reads LGHNT; CDR2 reads FRNRAP. The CDR3 is CASARGARSYEQYF. CDR3 coding DNA: TGTGCTAGTGCAAGGGGGGCCCGATCCTACGAGCAGTACTTC.

The V and J genes are TRBV29-1 and TRBJ1-1; D call uncertain. V was pared by 4 bases and J by 1 base, with 10 bases between. CDR3 length equals 13 residues. CDR1 and CDR2 (germline): SQVTM, ANQGSEA. CDR3 region: CSVAVGKNTEAFF. In nucleotides, the CDR3 is TGCAGCGTTGCAGTGGGCAAGAACACTGAAGCTTTCTTT.

This clone has just a few counts. The chain recombines TRBV29-1 with TRBJ2-1, with a possible D match to TRBD1 (6 bases). This CDR3 has 12 amino acids. Germline V lookup: CDR1 SQVTM, CDR2 ANQGSEA. Trimming stripped 6 bases from V and 5 bases from J, with 11 bases between. The chain's CDR3 is CSVTYRDNEQFF. CDR3 in DNA: TGCAGCGTAACATACAGGGACAATGAGCAGTTCTTC.

This clone showed up just once. This chain links TRBV4-1 with TRBJ2-7; 10 nucleotides line up with TRBD2. V lost 2 bases to trimming and J lost 5 bases; unmatched junction nucleotides: 9. The CDR3 has 16 amino acids. Germline V gives CDR1 MGHRA, CDR2 YSYEKL. CDR3 DNA sequence: TGCGCCAGCAGCCAAACACCGGGACTAGCGATCAACGAGCAGTACTTC. This codes for CASSQTPGLAINEQYF.

The V and J genes are TRBV28 and TRBJ1-5; 11 nucleotides line up with TRBD1. V trimming: 5 bases; J trimming: 6 bases; junction bases outside the gene matches: 15. CDR3 length: 18 amino acids. Germline-derived CDR1 and CDR2 are MDHEN and SYDVKM. CDR3 coding DNA: TGTGCCAGCAGTCTACTGCACCGGGACAGGGGGTTGAGTCAGCCCCAGCATTTT. Amino acid sequence: CASSLLHRDRGLSQPQHF.

The sample holds a few counts of this clone. The chain employs TRBV13 and TRBJ2-7; 7 positions agree with TRBD1. The CDR3 loop spans 14 amino acids. Germline trimming cut 0 bases from V and 7 bases from J; bases unmatched to any gene: 6. CDR1 is PRHDT and CDR2 is FYEKMQ in the germline V gene (reference sequence). The CDR3 bases are TGTGCCAGCAGCTTAGGAGGGGGCCCGGATGAGCAGTACTTC. Translation: CASSLGGGPDEQYF.

This clone showed up just once. The rearrangement joins TRBV19 to TRBJ2-3; TRBD2 might be the D (6 bases). In germline, CDR1 is LNHDA, CDR2 SQIVND (reference sequence). The V and J ends lost 3 bases and 2 bases respectively, with 15 bases between them. There are 16 residues in the CDR3. The CDR3 nucleotides are TGTGCCAGTAGTATGAGTTTGGGAGGCCACACAGATACGCAGTATTTT. Protein product: CASSMSLGGHTDTQYF. The full variable domain, with the rest looked up from reference TRBV19 and TRBJ2-3, is DGGITQSPKYLFRKEGQNVTLSCEQNLNHDAMYWYRQDPGQGLRLIYYSQIVNDFQKGDIAEGYSVSREKKESFPLTVTSAQKNPTAFYLCASSMSLGGHTDTQYFGPGTRLTVL.

J is TRBJ1-2 and V is TRBV7-6; 10 nucleotides align to TRBD1. V was pared by 6 bases and J by 8 bases, with 6 bases of the junction left unmatched. The V gene's germline CDR1 is SGHVS and CDR2 FNYEAQ. The CDR3 runs 13 residues. In DNA, the CDR3 is TGTGCCAGCAGACCGACAGGGGGCGGCGGCTACACCTTC. Residues: CASRPTGGGGYTF.

This clone came up a few times. The V and J genes are TRBV28 and TRBJ1-2; D is uncertain. The CDR3 is 13 residues long. CDR1 MDHEN and CDR2 SYDVKM come from the germline V gene. V lost 4 bases and J 5 bases, leaving 11 bases between the germline ends. Here the CDR3 reads CASSSNGRYGYTF. The CDR3 DNA follows: TGTGCCAGCAGTTCTAACGGACGATATGGCTACACCTTC.

This rearrangement joins TRBV7-8 to TRBJ2-5, with D perhaps matching TRBD1 (6 bases). The CDR3 runs to 15 residues. V was trimmed by 4 bases and J by 1 base, leaving 13 bases between them. The V gene's germline CDR1 is SGHVS and CDR2 FQNEAQ. The CDR3 protein is CASSYRWDTQETQYF. The CDR3 coding sequence is TGTGCCAGCAGCTACCGGTGGGACACCCAAGAGACCCAGTACTTC.

The V gene is TRBV27, the J gene TRBJ2-7; 11 nucleotides line up with TRBD1. The V gene's germline CDR1 is MNHEY and CDR2 SMNVEV (reference sequence). V was clipped by 5 bases and J by 3 bases; unmatched bases: 21. The CDR3 contains 20 residues. The CDR3 loop reads CASSNLGQGALMALLYEQYF. CDR3 bases: TGTGCCAGCAGTAACCTCGGACAGGGGGCGCTAATGGCGCTCCTCTACGAGCAGTACTTC.

The rearrangement links TRBV9 to TRBJ2-5; TRBD2 agrees at 15 bases. Germline lookup yields CDR1 SGDLS and CDR2 YYNGEE. J lost 5 bases, V lost 2 bases, and 4 bases had no gene match. The CDR3 spans 16 residues. CDR3 bases: TGTGCCAGCAGCGTTGGAGGACTAGCGGGAGGGGAGACCCAGTACTTC. Its translation: CASSVGGLAGGETQYF.

V gene TRBV7-2 combines with J gene TRBJ2-7; D ambiguous. CDR3 length: 14 residues. The V gene's germline CDR1 is SGHTA and CDR2 FQGNSA. V lost 0 bases to trimming and J lost 3 bases, with 9 bases between them. CDR3 bases: TGTGCCAGCAGCTTAGCAGCAGTGAACTACGAGCAGTACTTC. This codes for CASSLAAVNYEQYF.

V gene TRBV28 combines with J gene TRBJ2-7; the match to TRBD1 covers 11 bases. CDR1 and CDR2 from the germline V gene are MDHEN and SYDVKM. The CDR3 contains 15 residues. V shed 5 bases and J 5 bases; nucleotides not matched to a gene: 8. CDR3 in amino acids: CASSPRGTGGDEQYF. CDR3 nucleotides: TGTGCCAGCAGTCCCCGAGGGACAGGGGGGGACGAGCAGTACTTC.

This clone was recorded a few times. The CDR3 DNA reads as TGCGCCAGCAGAGGGGGGGACACCGGGGAGCTGTTTTTT. Its protein is CASRGGDTGELFF. V and J are TRBV4-1 and TRBJ2-2; tentative D call: TRBD2 (7 bases). The germline gives CDR1 MGHRA, CDR2 YSYEKL. The germline V and J ends were trimmed by 6 bases and 3 bases, with 8 bases remaining between them. The CDR3 loop spans 13 amino acids.